This T cell receptor beta chain was sequenced for a study of beta chain features in type 1 diabetes. Study outcomes and limitations: Within each of all four CD4+ subsets, Type 1 diabetes patients had TCRB CDR3s that were moderately but significantly shorter. Researchers reported that naive, central memory and Treg TCRB repertoires appeared more similar in patients than in healthy donors.

As every portion of the isolated RNA was reverse transcribed, the sequencing read expressed TCRB transcripts. Naive, central memory and regulatory T cell samples yielded around 3.5 million reads on average. Method: immunoSEQ multiplex PCR; TCRdb's copy keeps in-frame clones and lacks some. The sample includes 200,000 to 300,000 clones, 12% to 15% seen only once; the top ten take around 0.03%. The ends were cut back, 6 bases at V and 3 bases at J, with 6 bases in the middle. Germline CDR1 reads MGHDK; CDR2 reads SYGVNS. The CDR3 runs to 12 residues. This clone was seen a few times. The antigen remains unidentified.

The receptor comes from a woman in her 40s in good health. Material for sequencing was naive CD4+ T cells from blood. The gene calls are TRBV25-1 and TRBJ2-1, with TRBD2 as a possible D gene (6 bases). The CDR3 bases are TGTGCCAGCAGGCGGGGCTACAATGAGCAGTTCTTC. Translated: CASRRGYNEQFF.